Listed below are T cell receptor beta chains from one sample, sequenced in a study of T cells in Graves' hyperthyroidism and ophthalmopathy. TCRdb reanalysed the multiplex PCR reads using MiXCR and keeps one entry per CDR3 protein. The sample contains 550,000 to 850,000 distinct CDR3 sequences, around a sixth of which appear only once. The specimen sequenced was blood. The source of these receptors is a woman aged 50 to 65 with Graves' hyperthyroidism that later progressed to Graves' ophthalmopathy. CDR3s include the opening cysteine and the closing phenylalanine or tryptophan. The order of the fields is D gene, clone size, J gene, V gene, CDR3 DNA, CDR3 protein. A D gene is named only where the DNA matches it firmly. A clone size is listed for some rows: how often the clone was seen (once, few, many), or a class if it is expanded.

d_gene: TRBD1; abundance: NA; j_gene: TRBJ1-2; v_gene: TRBV29-1; CDR3nt: TGCAGCGTTGGGACAGGGGGCGGCTATGGCTACACCTTC; CDR3aa: CSVGTGGGYGYTF
d_gene: TRBD2; abundance: few; j_gene: TRBJ2-7; v_gene: TRBV28; CDR3nt: TGTGCCAGCAGACCCGAGCGGGGGGGCCTCTACGAGCAGTACTTC; CDR3aa: CASRPERGGLYEQYF
d_gene: TRBD1; abundance: NA; j_gene: TRBJ1-3; v_gene: TRBV27; CDR3nt: TGTGCCAGCATGGACAGGGCCGGAAACACCATATATTTT; CDR3aa: CASMDRAGNTIYF
d_gene: TRBD1; abundance: many; j_gene: TRBJ1-5; v_gene: TRBV5-1; CDR3nt: TGCGCCAGCAGATTGGGGACAGGGGGAAATCAGCCCCAGCATTTT; CDR3aa: CASRLGTGGNQPQHF
d_gene: NA; abundance: few; j_gene: TRBJ2-2; v_gene: TRBV20-1; CDR3nt: TGCAGTGCTAGAGATTACGGACTGTCCACCGGGGAGCTGTTTTTT; CDR3aa: CSARDYGLSTGELFF
d_gene: NA; abundance: many; j_gene: TRBJ2-3; v_gene: TRBV7-9; CDR3nt: TGTGCCAGCAGCTTAGCTAACAGCCTGAGCACAGATACGCAGTATTTT; CDR3aa: CASSLANSLSTDTQYF
d_gene: NA; abundance: many; j_gene: TRBJ1-1; v_gene: TRBV7-9; CDR3nt: TGTGCCAGCAGCCCACTACTCGACCAGAACACTGAAGCTTTCTTT; CDR3aa: CASSPLLDQNTEAFF
d_gene: NA; abundance: many; j_gene: TRBJ1-1; v_gene: TRBV2; CDR3nt: TGTGCCAGCACCGTTGACAGAAACACTGAAGCTTTCTTT; CDR3aa: CASTVDRNTEAFF
d_gene: TRBD1; abundance: many; j_gene: TRBJ2-3; v_gene: TRBV7-9; CDR3nt: TGTGCCAGCAGCCCGACCCGCCTGACAGGGGCAGATACGCAGTATTTT; CDR3aa: CASSPTRLTGADTQYF
d_gene: TRBD1; abundance: NA; j_gene: TRBJ1-3; v_gene: TRBV5-4; CDR3nt: TGTGCCAGCAGCTTGCAGGGGGTGGCTGGAAACACCATATATTTT; CDR3aa: CASSLQGVAGNTIYF
d_gene: NA; abundance: many; j_gene: TRBJ2-1; v_gene: TRBV5-1; CDR3nt: TGCGCCAGCAGCGAGGCCGTGCAGTCCTACAATGAGCAGTTCTTC; CDR3aa: CASSEAVQSYNEQFF
d_gene: NA; abundance: NA; j_gene: TRBJ2-7; v_gene: TRBV3-1; CDR3nt: TGTGCCAGCAGCCAAGGTATCGGGTCGCTCTCCTACGAGCAGTACTTC; CDR3aa: CASSQGIGSLSYEQYF
d_gene: TRBD1; abundance: NA; j_gene: TRBJ1-1; v_gene: TRBV20-1; CDR3nt: TGCAGTGCCCCTGGGACAGCTGGGCGGAACACTGAAGCTTTCTTT; CDR3aa: CSAPGTAGRNTEAFF
d_gene: TRBD1; abundance: many; j_gene: TRBJ1-5; v_gene: TRBV2; CDR3nt: TGTGCCAGCAGTGAAGCTATTTGGCAGGGGGGTCAGCCCCAGCATTTT; CDR3aa: CASSEAIWQGGQPQHF
d_gene: NA; abundance: many; j_gene: TRBJ2-4; v_gene: TRBV11-2; CDR3nt: TGTGCCACCCAGGGGAGCCGGAAAAACATTCAGTACTTC; CDR3aa: CATQGSRKNIQYF
d_gene: TRBD1; abundance: few; j_gene: TRBJ2-7; v_gene: TRBV6-1; CDR3nt: TGTGCCAGCAGCCGGGAAGGGACAGATTACGAGCAGTACTTC; CDR3aa: CASSREGTDYEQYF
d_gene: TRBD1; abundance: few; j_gene: TRBJ2-2; v_gene: TRBV5-4; CDR3nt: TGTGCCAGCAGCTTCCCGGGACAGGGAGACACCGGGGAGCTGTTTTTT; CDR3aa: CASSFPGQGDTGELFF
d_gene: NA; abundance: NA; j_gene: TRBJ1-3; v_gene: TRBV6-1; CDR3nt: TGTGCCACCCACCGGGCGAGGGGAAACACCATATATTTT; CDR3aa: CATHRARGNTIYF
d_gene: TRBD1; abundance: many; j_gene: TRBJ2-5; v_gene: TRBV6-1; CDR3nt: TGTGCCAGCAGTGATACCCGGACAGGGGGCGGAGAGACCCAGTACTTC; CDR3aa: CASSDTRTGGGETQYF
d_gene: NA; abundance: NA; j_gene: TRBJ1-2; v_gene: TRBV3-1; CDR3nt: TGTGCCAGCAGCCAAGGGGCCCCGGGGCCCTTCGGGGGCTACACCTTC; CDR3aa: CASSQGAPGPFGGYTF
d_gene: TRBD1; abundance: many; j_gene: TRBJ1-4; v_gene: TRBV11-2; CDR3nt: TGTGCCAGCAGCCACAGGGGCGACGCAGACACAACTAATGAAAAACTGTTTTTT; CDR3aa: CASSHRGDADTTNEKLFF
d_gene: TRBD1; abundance: many; j_gene: TRBJ2-1; v_gene: TRBV5-1; CDR3nt: TGCGCCAGCAGCTTGCGGCGGACAGGGGCCAATGAGCAGTTCTTC; CDR3aa: CASSLRRTGANEQFF
d_gene: TRBD1; abundance: many; j_gene: TRBJ1-1; v_gene: TRBV2; CDR3nt: TGTGCCAGCAGTGTTCGGACAGGCGGGAGTGCGGAAGCTTTCTTT; CDR3aa: CASSVRTGGSAEAFF
d_gene: TRBD1; abundance: many; j_gene: TRBJ2-7; v_gene: TRBV11-2; CDR3nt: TGTGCCAGCAGCAAAACAGGGGTATACGAGCAGTACTTC; CDR3aa: CASSKTGVYEQYF
d_gene: TRBD1; abundance: NA; j_gene: TRBJ2-2; v_gene: TRBV20-1; CDR3nt: TGCAGTGCTAGAGGACAGGGTAACACCGGGGAGCTGTTTTTT; CDR3aa: CSARGQGNTGELFF
d_gene: NA; abundance: many; j_gene: TRBJ1-1; v_gene: TRBV20-1; CDR3nt: TGCAGTGCTAGGCGGGGGGAGTTATGGACTGAAGCTTTCTTT; CDR3aa: CSARRGELWTEAFF
d_gene: NA; abundance: many; j_gene: TRBJ2-3; v_gene: TRBV11-2; CDR3nt: TGTGCCAGCAGCTACGAGAGGGCCCATACGCAGTATTTT; CDR3aa: CASSYERAHTQYF
d_gene: NA; abundance: many; j_gene: TRBJ1-5; v_gene: TRBV20-1; CDR3nt: TGCAGTGCCATGGGGCAGGGCAATCAGCCCCAGCATTTT; CDR3aa: CSAMGQGNQPQHF
d_gene: TRBD1; abundance: NA; j_gene: TRBJ2-7; v_gene: TRBV4-1; CDR3nt: TGCGCCAGCAGCCAAGGACAGGGGGACAACGAGCAGTACTTC; CDR3aa: CASSQGQGDNEQYF
d_gene: NA; abundance: NA; j_gene: TRBJ1-4; v_gene: TRBV5-4; CDR3nt: TGTGCCAGCAGCCCCGGACAGTTTGCAACTAATGAAAAACTGTTTTTT; CDR3aa: CASSPGQFATNEKLFF
d_gene: TRBD1; abundance: many; j_gene: TRBJ2-5; v_gene: TRBV9; CDR3nt: TGTGCCAGCAGCGCCAGACAGGGTAATAGGGAGACCCAGTACTTC; CDR3aa: CASSARQGNRETQYF
d_gene: TRBD2; abundance: NA; j_gene: TRBJ2-5; v_gene: TRBV4-2; CDR3nt: TGTGCCAGCAGCCAAGAGAGGCTAGCGGGGGGGTACCAAGAGACCCAGTACTTC; CDR3aa: CASSQERLAGGYQETQYF
d_gene: NA; abundance: many; j_gene: TRBJ2-1; v_gene: TRBV3-1; CDR3nt: TGTGCCAGCACCGGGTACAATGAGCAGTTCTTC; CDR3aa: CASTGYNEQFF
d_gene: TRBD1; abundance: many; j_gene: TRBJ1-6; v_gene: TRBV6-6; CDR3nt: TGTGCCAGCAGTTACGAAGGGACAGGGGATAATTCACCCCTCCACTTT; CDR3aa: CASSYEGTGDNSPLHF
d_gene: NA; abundance: NA; j_gene: TRBJ2-5; v_gene: TRBV27; CDR3nt: TGTGCCAGCAGTTTAAGGTCAGGGTTCTGGGCCCAGTACTTC; CDR3aa: CASSLRSGFWAQYF
d_gene: TRBD2; abundance: NA; j_gene: TRBJ2-5; v_gene: TRBV5-1; CDR3nt: TGCGCCAGCAGCTTGCGACTAGCGGGGCTACGGGAGACCCAGTACTTC; CDR3aa: CASSLRLAGLRETQYF
d_gene: NA; abundance: NA; j_gene: TRBJ2-7; v_gene: TRBV10-2; CDR3nt: TGCGCCAGCACGGGACCGAACTCCTACGAGCAGTACTTC; CDR3aa: CASTGPNSYEQYF
d_gene: TRBD1; abundance: few; j_gene: TRBJ2-2; v_gene: TRBV3-1; CDR3nt: TGTGCCAGCACTCGGACAGGGGAGAACGGGGAGCTGTTTTTT; CDR3aa: CASTRTGENGELFF
d_gene: TRBD1; abundance: many; j_gene: TRBJ1-1; v_gene: TRBV12-3/TRBV12-4; CDR3nt: TGTGCCAGCAGTTCTCGACAGGGGATCAACACTGAAGCTTTCTTT; CDR3aa: CASSSRQGINTEAFF
d_gene: NA; abundance: NA; j_gene: TRBJ2-2; v_gene: TRBV6-6; CDR3nt: TGTGCCAGCAGTTACTCAAGACAAAAAGGCACCGGGGAGCTGTTTTTT; CDR3aa: CASSYSRQKGTGELFF
d_gene: NA; abundance: NA; j_gene: TRBJ1-3; v_gene: TRBV4-1; CDR3nt: TGCGCCAGCAGCCAAGATTGGGACGGGTGGAGGCTTGGAAACACCATATATTTT; CDR3aa: CASSQDWDGWRLGNTIYF
d_gene: TRBD1; abundance: many; j_gene: TRBJ1-1; v_gene: TRBV20-1; CDR3nt: TGCAGTGTCCCGGACAGGGGGTATTACACTGAAGCTTTCTTT; CDR3aa: CSVPDRGYYTEAFF
d_gene: NA; abundance: few; j_gene: TRBJ1-6; v_gene: TRBV12-5; CDR3nt: TGTGCTAGTGGTTCTCGAGCAGGAGATAATTCACCCCTCCACTTT; CDR3aa: CASGSRAGDNSPLHF
d_gene: NA; abundance: many; j_gene: TRBJ1-6; v_gene: TRBV5-1; CDR3nt: TGCGCCAGCAGCTTTACATCCCCGAATTCACCCCTCCACTTT; CDR3aa: CASSFTSPNSPLHF
d_gene: NA; abundance: NA; j_gene: TRBJ2-1; v_gene: TRBV7-6; CDR3nt: TGTGCCAGCAGCTTACCGTACAGGGCCAGGAATGAGCAGTTCTTC; CDR3aa: CASSLPYRARNEQFF
d_gene: NA; abundance: many; j_gene: TRBJ2-5; v_gene: TRBV2; CDR3nt: TGTGCCGGCCTGACAGAGGCGTGGGAGACCCAGTACTTC; CDR3aa: CAGLTEAWETQYF
d_gene: TRBD1; abundance: NA; j_gene: TRBJ1-1; v_gene: TRBV7-8; CDR3nt: TGTGCCAGCAGCGACCGACCCCGACAGGGGCCGGGGGCCGAAGCTTTCTTT; CDR3aa: CASSDRPRQGPGAEAFF
d_gene: TRBD1; abundance: NA; j_gene: TRBJ1-6; v_gene: TRBV4-2; CDR3nt: TGTGCCAGCAGCCAGCCCAACAGGGGCAGCTCCTATAATTCACCCCTCCACTTT; CDR3aa: CASSQPNRGSSYNSPLHF
d_gene: NA; abundance: many; j_gene: TRBJ2-7; v_gene: TRBV6-1; CDR3nt: TGTGCCAGCAGTTCTCCCTTAGCGGCCTCCTACGAGCAGTACTTC; CDR3aa: CASSSPLAASYEQYF
d_gene: NA; abundance: many; j_gene: TRBJ2-7; v_gene: TRBV7-2; CDR3nt: TGTGCCAGCAGCCCCGAGACAGGAACCTACGAGCAGTACTTC; CDR3aa: CASSPETGTYEQYF
d_gene: NA; abundance: many; j_gene: TRBJ2-1; v_gene: TRBV11-1; CDR3nt: TGTGCCAGCAGCTTAGCGCCCTACAGGGTAGATTCGAATGAGCAGTTCTTC; CDR3aa: CASSLAPYRVDSNEQFF
d_gene: NA; abundance: NA; j_gene: TRBJ2-1; v_gene: TRBV5-1; CDR3nt: TGCGCCAGCAAATCGGGACCCCTCTACAATGAGCAGTTCTTC; CDR3aa: CASKSGPLYNEQFF
d_gene: NA; abundance: many; j_gene: TRBJ2-3; v_gene: TRBV5-1; CDR3nt: TGCGCCAGCAGCTACGACACAGATACGCAGTATTTT; CDR3aa: CASSYDTDTQYF
d_gene: TRBD1; abundance: few; j_gene: TRBJ1-1; v_gene: TRBV5-6; CDR3nt: TGTGCCAGCAGCTGGGACAGGGGGCGGGACACTGAAGCTTTCTTT; CDR3aa: CASSWDRGRDTEAFF